The 8 T cell receptor beta chains listed next were all sequenced from one sample in a study of blood T cell repertoires in COVID-19. Produced via immunoSEQ multiplex PCR; TCRdb's table is partial and in-frame only. The sample lists approximately 300,000 clones, around nine tenths occurring once. The material sequenced was peripheral blood. These receptors were obtained from a man aged 35 to 55 with acute or convalescent COVID-19.

Note on this clone: This specimen includes other DNA sequences encoding the same CDR3. The rearrangement joins TRBV5-4 to TRBJ2-1; TRBD1 might be the D (6 bases). Looked up from germline, CDR1 is SGHNT and CDR2 is YYREEE (reference sequence). This CDR3 has 14 amino acids. V was cut by 0 bases and J by 2 bases, with 6 bases left in between. The CDR3 sequence: CASSLEGAYNEQFF. The CDR3 nucleotides read TGTGCCAGCAGCTTGGAGGGGGCCTACAATGAGCAGTTCTTC.

The V gene is TRBV5-1, the J gene TRBJ1-2, with 10 nucleotides matching TRBD1. The V gene's germline CDR1 is SGHRS and CDR2 YFSETQ. The CDR3 runs 15 residues. The junction had 7 bases not matched to a gene; V was cut back by 0 bases and J by 8 bases. The CDR3 bases are TGCGCCAGCAGCTTGGGGGACAGGGGCCCTCGGGGCTACACCTTC. Residues: CASSLGDRGPRGYTF.

This rearrangement joins TRBV2 to TRBJ1-2, with TRBD1 identical over 9 bases. The CDR3 runs to 14 residues. V shed 5 bases and J 12 bases; nucleotides not matched to a gene: 13. Germline V CDR1 and CDR2: SNHLY, FYNNEI. The CDR3 loop is CASSNPGQGKAHTF. The CDR3 DNA is TGTGCCAGCAGTAATCCAGGACAGGGGAAAGCGCACACCTTC.

This clone was observed once. The J gene is TRBJ1-4, the V gene TRBV7-6, with 11 bases fitting TRBD1. The junction had 9 bases not matched to a gene; V was cut back by 5 bases and J by 10 bases. The germline CDR1 and CDR2 sequences are SGHVS and FNYEAQ. The CDR3 totals 15 residues. The CDR3 loop reads CASSLRDRGKGKLFF. For the CDR3, the DNA is TGTGCCAGCAGCCTAAGGGACAGGGGGAAGGGAAAACTGTTTTTT.

The rearrangement links TRBV6-5 to TRBJ1-1; weak D call: TRBD1 (5 bases). Trimming stripped 4 bases from V and 4 bases from J, with 13 bases between. The CDR3 sequence is 14 residues long. Germline V CDR1 and CDR2: MNHEY, SVGAGI. CDR3 sequence (DNA): TGTGCCAGCAGTTCTTCAGGGAGGGGCACTGAAGCTTTCTTT. Its protein product is CASSSSGRGTEAFF.

This sequence joins TRBV29-1 and TRBJ1-1; D possibly corresponds to TRBD1 (5 bases). The CDR3 runs to 14 residues. V lost 3 bases and J lost 6, with 17 bases in between. Germline V lookup: CDR1 SQVTM, CDR2 ANQGSEA. The CDR3 DNA reads as TGCAGCGTTGACTCCGCCGGGGGAGGGCCTGAAGCTTTCTTT. As protein: CSVDSAGGGPEAFF.

The chain is built from TRBV4-2 and TRBJ2-7; TRBD1 might be the D (6 bases). The CDR3 is made up of 18 amino acids. Germline V CDR1 and CDR2: LGHNA, YNFKEQ. Trimming shortened V by 0 bases and J by 4 bases, and 22 bases separated the two germline ends. In nucleotides, the CDR3 is TGTGCCAGCAGCCAAGAAATCCCGGCAACAGGGTTTTTGTACGAGCAGTACTTC. Translated, it gives CASSQEIPATGFLYEQYF.

The chain employs TRBV5-8 and TRBJ1-6, with D unresolved. V was clipped by 9 bases and J by 1 base, with 14 bases between them. CDR1 SGHTS and CDR2 YDEGEE come from the germline V gene. This CDR3 has 15 amino acids. CDR3 in amino acids: CATNLLGSYNSPLHF. CDR3 DNA: TGTGCCACTAACCTCCTAGGTTCCTATAATTCACCCCTCCACTTT.